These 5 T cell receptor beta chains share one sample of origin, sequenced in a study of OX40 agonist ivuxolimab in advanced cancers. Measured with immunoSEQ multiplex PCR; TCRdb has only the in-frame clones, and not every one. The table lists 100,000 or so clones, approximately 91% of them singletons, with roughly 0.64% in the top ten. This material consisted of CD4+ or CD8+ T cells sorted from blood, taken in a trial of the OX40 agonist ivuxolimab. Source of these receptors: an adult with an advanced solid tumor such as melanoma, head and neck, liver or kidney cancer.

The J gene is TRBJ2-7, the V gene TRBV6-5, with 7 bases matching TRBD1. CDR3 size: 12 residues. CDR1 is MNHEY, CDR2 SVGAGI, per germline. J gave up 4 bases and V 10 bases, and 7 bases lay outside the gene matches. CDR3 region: CATKGAAYEQYF. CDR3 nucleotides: TGTGCCACCAAGGGGGCGGCATACGAGCAGTACTTC.

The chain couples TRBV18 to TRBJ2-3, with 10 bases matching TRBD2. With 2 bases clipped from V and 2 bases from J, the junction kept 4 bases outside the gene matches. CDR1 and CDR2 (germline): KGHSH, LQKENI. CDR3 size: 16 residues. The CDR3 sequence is CASSPLLAGITDTQYF. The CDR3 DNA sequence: TGTGCCAGCTCACCATTACTAGCGGGGATCACAGATACGCAGTATTTT.

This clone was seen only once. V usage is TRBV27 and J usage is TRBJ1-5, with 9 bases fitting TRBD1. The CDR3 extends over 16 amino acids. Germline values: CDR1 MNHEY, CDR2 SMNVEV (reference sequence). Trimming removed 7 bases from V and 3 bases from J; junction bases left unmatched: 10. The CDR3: CASTSTGGPPNQPQHF. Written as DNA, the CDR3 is TGTGCCAGCACATCGACAGGGGGACCCCCCAATCAGCCCCAGCATTTT.

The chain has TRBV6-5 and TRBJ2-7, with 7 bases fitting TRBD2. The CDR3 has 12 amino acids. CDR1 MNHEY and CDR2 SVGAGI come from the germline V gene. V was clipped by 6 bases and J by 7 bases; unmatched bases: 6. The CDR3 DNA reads TGTGCCAGCAGATCGACAGCGGGGGAGCAGTACTTC. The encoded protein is CASRSTAGEQYF.

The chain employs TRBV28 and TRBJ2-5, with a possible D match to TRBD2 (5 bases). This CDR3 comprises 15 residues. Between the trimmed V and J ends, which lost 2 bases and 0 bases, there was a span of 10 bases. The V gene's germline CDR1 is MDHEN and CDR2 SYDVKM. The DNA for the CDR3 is TGTGCCAGCAGTTTAGTCGCGGGTAACCAAGAGACCCAGTACTTC. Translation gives CASSLVAGNQETQYF.